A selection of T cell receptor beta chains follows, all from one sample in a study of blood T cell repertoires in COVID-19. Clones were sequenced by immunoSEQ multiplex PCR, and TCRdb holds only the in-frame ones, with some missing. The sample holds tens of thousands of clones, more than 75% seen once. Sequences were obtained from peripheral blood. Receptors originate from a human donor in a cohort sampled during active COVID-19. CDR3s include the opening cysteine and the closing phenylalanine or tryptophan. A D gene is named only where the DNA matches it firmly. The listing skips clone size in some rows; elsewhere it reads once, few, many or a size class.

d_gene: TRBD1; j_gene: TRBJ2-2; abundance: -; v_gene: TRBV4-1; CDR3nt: TGCGCCAGCAGACCCCCCAACAGGGGGCGGGACACCGGGGAGCTGTTTTTT; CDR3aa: CASRPPNRGRDTGELFF
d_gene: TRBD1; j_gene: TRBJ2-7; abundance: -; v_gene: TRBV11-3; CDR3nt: TGTGCCAGCAGCTTAGAGGGGCCGGGACAGGGCTACGAGCAGTACTTC; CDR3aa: CASSLEGPGQGYEQYF
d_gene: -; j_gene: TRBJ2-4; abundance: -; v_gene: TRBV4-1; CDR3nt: TGCGCCAGCAGCCCCCGATTTGAGAGACAGAAAAACATTCAGTACTTC; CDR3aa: CASSPRFERQKNIQYF
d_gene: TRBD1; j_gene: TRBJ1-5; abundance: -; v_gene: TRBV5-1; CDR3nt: TGCGCCAGCAGCTTGCCCGGACAGGGGGCAAGCAATCAGCCCCAGCATTTT; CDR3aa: CASSLPGQGASNQPQHF
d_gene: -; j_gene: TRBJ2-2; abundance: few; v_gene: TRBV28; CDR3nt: TGTGCCAGCCATCGGTACACCGGGGAGCTGTTTTTT; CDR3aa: CASHRYTGELFF
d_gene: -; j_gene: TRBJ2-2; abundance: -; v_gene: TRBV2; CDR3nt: TGTGCCAGCAGTGCTACCGGGATCGGGGAGCTGTTTTTT; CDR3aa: CASSATGIGELFF
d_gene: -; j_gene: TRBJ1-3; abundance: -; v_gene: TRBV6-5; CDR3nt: TGTGCCAGCACTCCCCAGGGTCGGCATGGAAACACCATATATTTT; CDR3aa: CASTPQGRHGNTIYF
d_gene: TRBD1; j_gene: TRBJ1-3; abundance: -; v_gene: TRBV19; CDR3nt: TGTGCCAGTAGTAAAGGACAGGTGAACTCTGGAAACACCATATATTTT; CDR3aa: CASSKGQVNSGNTIYF
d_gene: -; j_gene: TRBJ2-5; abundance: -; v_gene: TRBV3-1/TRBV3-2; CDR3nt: TGTGCCAGCAGCCAAGATGTGCTGAGACAAGAGACCCAGTACTTC; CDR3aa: CASSQDVLRQETQYF
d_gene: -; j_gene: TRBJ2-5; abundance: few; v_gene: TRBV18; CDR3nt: TGTGCCAGCTCATCCGTCGTTCTCAGGGGAAGCGAGACCCAGTACTTC; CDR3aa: CASSSVVLRGSETQYF
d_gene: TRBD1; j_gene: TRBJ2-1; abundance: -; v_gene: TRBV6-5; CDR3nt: TGTGCTACAAAGAGGGGACAGGGGTCCAACAATGAGCAGTTCTTC; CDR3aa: CATKRGQGSNNEQFF
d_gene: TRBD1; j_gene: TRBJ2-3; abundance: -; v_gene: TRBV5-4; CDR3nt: TGTGCCAGCAGCGTAAGGACAGGGTATCGTACGCAGTATTTT; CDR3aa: CASSVRTGYRTQYF
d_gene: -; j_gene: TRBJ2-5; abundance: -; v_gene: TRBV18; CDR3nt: TGTGCCAGCTCACCGGCACCGGGAGAGACCCAGTACTTC; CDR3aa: CASSPAPGETQYF
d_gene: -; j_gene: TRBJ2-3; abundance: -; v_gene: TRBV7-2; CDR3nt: TGTGCCAGCAGCGCGGGACTTGGCACAGATACGCAGTATTTT; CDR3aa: CASSAGLGTDTQYF
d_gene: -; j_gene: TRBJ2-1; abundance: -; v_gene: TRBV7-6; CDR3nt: TGTGCCAGCAGCCCCCCGGGGTTTGAGCAGTTCTTC; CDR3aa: CASSPPGFEQFF
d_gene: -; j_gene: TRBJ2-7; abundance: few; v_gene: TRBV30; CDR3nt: TGTGCCTGGAGTGTAATAGGGGCGGCGTCCGAGCAGTACTTC; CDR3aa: CAWSVIGAASEQYF
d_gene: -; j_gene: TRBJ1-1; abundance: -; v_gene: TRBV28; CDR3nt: TGTGCCAGCAGTTTAAGTTTCCGAGGTGGCACTGAAGCTTTCTTT; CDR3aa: CASSLSFRGGTEAFF
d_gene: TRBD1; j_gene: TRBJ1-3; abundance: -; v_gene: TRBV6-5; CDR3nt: TGTGCCAGCAGCCCAGGGGGGTACGGAAACACCATATATTTT; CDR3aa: CASSPGGYGNTIYF
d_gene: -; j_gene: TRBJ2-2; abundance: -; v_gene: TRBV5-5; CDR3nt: TGTGCCAGCAGCTTCGGGTCCACCGGGGAGCTGTTTTTT; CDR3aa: CASSFGSTGELFF
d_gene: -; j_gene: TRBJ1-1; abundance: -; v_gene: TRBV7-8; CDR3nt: TGTGCCAGCAGCTTAGTTCAGGTTAAGAGTACTGAAGCTTTCTTT; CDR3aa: CASSLVQVKSTEAFF
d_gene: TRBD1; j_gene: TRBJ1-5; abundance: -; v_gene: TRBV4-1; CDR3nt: TGCGCCAGCAGCCATGATCCGGGACAGGGGAATCAGCCCCAGCATTTT; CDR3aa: CASSHDPGQGNQPQHF
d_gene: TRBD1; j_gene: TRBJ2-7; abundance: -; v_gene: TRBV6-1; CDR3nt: TGTGCCAGCAGTGAAGGGAAGGGACAGGCGTTTTACGAGCAGTACTTC; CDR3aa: CASSEGKGQAFYEQYF
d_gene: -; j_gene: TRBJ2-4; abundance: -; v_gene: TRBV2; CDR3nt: TGTGCCAGCGCAAGCCGGGACTGGATAGCCAAAAACATTCAGTACTTC; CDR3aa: CASASRDWIAKNIQYF
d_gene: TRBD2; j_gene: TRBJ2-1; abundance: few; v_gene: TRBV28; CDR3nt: TGTGCCAGCCAAGGCGGGGGGGCGGGTGAGCAGTTCTTC; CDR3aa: CASQGGGAGEQFF
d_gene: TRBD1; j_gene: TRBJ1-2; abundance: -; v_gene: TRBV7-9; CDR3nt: TGTGCCAGCAGCTACTTAGGGACAGGGGCAAATGGCTACACCTTC; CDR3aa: CASSYLGTGANGYTF
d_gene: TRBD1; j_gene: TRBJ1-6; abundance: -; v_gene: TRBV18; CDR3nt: TGTGCCAGCTCACCACAGGCCGGGACAGATAATTCACCCCTCCACTTT; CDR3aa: CASSPQAGTDNSPLHF
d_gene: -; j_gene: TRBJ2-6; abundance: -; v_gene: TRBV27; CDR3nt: TGTGCCAGCAGTTTAGCGCAGGGGCTGGAGGGGGCCAACGTCCTGACTTTC; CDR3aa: CASSLAQGLEGANVLTF
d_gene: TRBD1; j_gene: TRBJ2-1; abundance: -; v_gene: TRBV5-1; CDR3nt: TGCGCCAGCAGCTACTCCGGGACAGGGGCTTTCAATGAGCAGTTCTTC; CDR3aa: CASSYSGTGAFNEQFF
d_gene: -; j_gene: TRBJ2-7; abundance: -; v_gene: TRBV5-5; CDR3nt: TGTGCCAGCAGCCTGGCCAGGGGACAAAATTACGAGCAGTACTTC; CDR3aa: CASSLARGQNYEQYF
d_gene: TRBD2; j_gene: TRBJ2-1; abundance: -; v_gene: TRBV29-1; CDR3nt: TGCAGCGTGTTAGCGGGGGGGGAGTTCTTC; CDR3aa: CSVLAGGEFF
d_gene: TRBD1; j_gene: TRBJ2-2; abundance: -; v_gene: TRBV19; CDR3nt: TGTGCCAGTAAGGACAGGACCAACACCGGGGAGCTGTTTTTT; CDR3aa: CASKDRTNTGELFF
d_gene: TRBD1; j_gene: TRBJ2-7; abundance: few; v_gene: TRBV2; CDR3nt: TGTGCCAGCAGTGTGGGACAGGGGTACGAGCAGTACTTC; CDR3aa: CASSVGQGYEQYF
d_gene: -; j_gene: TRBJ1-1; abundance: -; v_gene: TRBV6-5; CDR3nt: TGTGCCAGCAGTTACGACTTTGTGCGTTACACTGAAGCTTTCTTT; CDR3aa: CASSYDFVRYTEAFF
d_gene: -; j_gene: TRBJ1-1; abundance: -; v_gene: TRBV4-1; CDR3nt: TGCGCCAGCAGCCAAGTATTCCCAGAGAACACTGAAGCTTTCTTT; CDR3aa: CASSQVFPENTEAFF